This paragraph covers one T cell receptor beta chain sequence. The V segment lost 0 bases and the J segment 2 bases; nucleotides outside the gene matches: 10. Germline V lookup: CDR1 SGHRS, CDR2 YFSETQ. There are 17 residues in the CDR3. The sample is drawn from a study of blood T cell repertoires in COVID-19. How the authors handled the data: Quantification of nucleated cells was approximated via reference gene primer amplification. Sequencing used immunoSEQ multiplex PCR; TCRdb keeps in-frame clones, though not all of them. That table furnishes V, J and clone size, whereas the DNA furnished D and trimming. The sample lists approximately 300,000 clones; about nine tenths were seen once. Ages ranged from about 18 to 90 years, with residence in about 23 US areas. Resolution of symptoms, clearance, or two negative PCRs was present in recovered Cohort 3 donors.

The sequencing input was PBMCs or T cells enriched from blood (not recorded which). The receptor was isolated from a man aged 30 to 39 who had recovered from COVID-19. The J gene is TRBJ1-2, the V gene TRBV5-1; 7 bases align to TRBD1. CDR3 sequence: CASSLATGGGQNYGYTF. CDR3 in DNA: TGCGCCAGCAGCTTGGCCACGGGAGGGGGCCAGAACTATGGCTACACCTTC.